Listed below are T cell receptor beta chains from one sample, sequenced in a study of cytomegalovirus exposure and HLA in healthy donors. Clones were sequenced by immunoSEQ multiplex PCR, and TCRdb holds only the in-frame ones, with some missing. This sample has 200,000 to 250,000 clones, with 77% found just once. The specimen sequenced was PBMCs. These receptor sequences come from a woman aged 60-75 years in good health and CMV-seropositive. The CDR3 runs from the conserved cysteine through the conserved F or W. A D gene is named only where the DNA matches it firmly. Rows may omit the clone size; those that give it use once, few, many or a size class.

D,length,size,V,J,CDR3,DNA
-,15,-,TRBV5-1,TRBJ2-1,CASSLMVSVYNEQFF,TGCGCCAGCAGCTTGATGGTTAGCGTCTACAATGAGCAGTTCTTC
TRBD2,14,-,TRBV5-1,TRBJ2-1,CASSLAGGGYEQFF,TGCGCCAGCAGCTTAGCGGGAGGCGGCTATGAGCAGTTCTTC
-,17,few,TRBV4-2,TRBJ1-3,CASSRPRGGASGNTIYF,TGTGCCAGCAGCCGACCCAGGGGTGGGGCGTCTGGAAACACCATATATTTT
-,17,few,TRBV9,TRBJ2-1,CASSVAKGRGSWNEQFF,TGTGCCAGCAGCGTAGCGAAAGGTCGCGGTAGTTGGAATGAGCAGTTCTTC
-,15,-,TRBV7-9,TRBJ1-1,CASSPPERVVAEAFF,TGTGCCAGCAGCCCCCCCGAACGGGTAGTCGCTGAAGCTTTCTTT
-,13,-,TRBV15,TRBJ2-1,CATSRAGYNEQFF,TGTGCCACCAGCAGAGCGGGCTACAATGAGCAGTTCTTC
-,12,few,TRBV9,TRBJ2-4,CASSGTRGIQYF,TGTGCCAGCAGCGGCACCAGGGGCATTCAGTACTTC
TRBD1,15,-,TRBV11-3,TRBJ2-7,CASSSRTGGSYEQYF,TGTGCCAGCAGCTCAAGGACAGGGGGTTCCTACGAGCAGTACTTC
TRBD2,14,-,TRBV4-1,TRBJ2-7,CASSRPGLVLEQYF,TGCGCCAGCAGCCGTCCGGGACTAGTTCTCGAGCAGTACTTC
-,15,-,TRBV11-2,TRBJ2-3,CASSFRGGRTDTQYF,TGTGCCAGCAGCTTTAGGGGGGGCCGAACAGATACGCAGTATTTT
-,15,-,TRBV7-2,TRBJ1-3,CASSSNQGTGNTIYF,TGTGCCAGCAGCTCGAATCAGGGAACTGGAAACACCATATATTTT
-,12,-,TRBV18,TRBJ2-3,CASSPYTDTQYF,TGTGCCAGCTCACCCTACACAGATACGCAGTATTTT
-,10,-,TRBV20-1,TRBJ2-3,CSVLGGTQYF,TGCAGTGTCCTAGGTGGGACGCAGTATTTT
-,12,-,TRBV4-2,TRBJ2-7,CASSQDRDEQYF,TGTGCCAGCAGCCAAGACCGGGACGAGCAGTACTTC
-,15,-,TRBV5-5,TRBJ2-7,CASSARLVTFYEQYF,TGTGCCAGCAGCGCTCGACTAGTTACTTTCTACGAGCAGTACTTC
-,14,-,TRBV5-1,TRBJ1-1,CASSPDSLNTEAFF,TGCGCCAGCAGCCCGGACAGTTTGAACACTGAAGCTTTCTTT
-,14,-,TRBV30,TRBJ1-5,CACDSAYSNQPQHF,TGTGCCTGCGACAGTGCTTATAGCAATCAGCCCCAGCATTTT
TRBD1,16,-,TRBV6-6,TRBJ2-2,CASSPPGQGKTGELFF,TGTGCCAGCAGTCCTCCGGGACAGGGGAAAACCGGGGAGCTGTTTTTT
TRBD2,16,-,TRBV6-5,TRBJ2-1,CASSYDLAGGLNEQFF,TGTGCCAGCAGTTACGATTTAGCGGGAGGGCTCAATGAGCAGTTCTTC
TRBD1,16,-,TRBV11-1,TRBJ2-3,CASSDPGQGPGNTQYF,TGTGCCAGCAGCGATCCAGGACAGGGTCCAGGCAATACGCAGTATTTT
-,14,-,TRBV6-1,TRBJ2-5,CASRHTGSQETQYF,TGTGCCAGCAGACATACAGGAAGTCAAGAGACCCAGTACTTC
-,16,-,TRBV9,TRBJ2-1,CASSARQAISYNEQFF,TGTGCCAGCAGCGCACGACAGGCAATTTCCTACAATGAGCAGTTCTTC